The TCR beta chain described here comes from a study of cytomegalovirus exposure and HLA in healthy donors. Findings and limits, study-wide: Associated with HLA alleles at 0.05 false discovery rate in a later analysis were around 17,000 TCR beta sequences. Most of the TCR beta V segments (in an earlier analysis) were productive either about 87% or about 30% of the time.

Use of 60 Vbeta and 13 Jbeta primers characterized the PCR. Profiled with immunoSEQ multiplex PCR; TCRdb holds only in-frame clones, not every one. The sample has roughly 200,000 clones, about 80% seen once. As concerns this clone: Its specificity is unknown.

The material sequenced was PBMCs. The TCR sequence derives from a woman aged 40 to 50 in good health and CMV-seronegative.

CDR3: CASSLPNRGLVTEAFF. The CDR3 DNA sequence: TGTGCCAGCAGCTTGCCCAACAGGGGGTTAGTCACTGAAGCTTTCTTT. This sequence joins TRBV5-4 and TRBJ1-1, with 8 positions matching TRBD1. V was pared by 1 base and J by 4 bases, with 9 bases of the junction left unmatched. The CDR3 runs to 16 residues. The germline CDR1 and CDR2 sequences are SGHNT and YYREEE (reference sequence). The whole variable domain, filled in from reference TRBV5-4 and TRBJ1-1, reads ETGVTQSPTHLIKTRGQQVTLRCSSQSGHNTVSWYQQALGQGPQFIFQYYREEENGRGNFPPRFSGLQFPNYSSELNVNALELDDSALYLCASSLPNRGLVTEAFFGQGTRLTVV.